This is a list of T cell receptor beta chains from one sample in a study of T cell repertoires in cytomegalovirus infection. TCRdb ran MiXCR on the reads and lists one entry per CDR3 protein. Here the sample spans roughly 760,000 distinct CDR3 sequences, 35% being singletons. Material: PBMCs. The receptor set was obtained from a human donor in good health (CMV status not recorded). Some clones in this sample may be carry-over from other donors' samples. Each CDR3 is given with its conserved first and last residue. D genes are given only for firm matches. Clone size, where shown, is once, few, many, or a class for clones that have expanded.

V gene: TRBV6-6; clone size: .; J gene: TRBJ1-1; D gene: .; CDR3 protein: CASRLKDYPPEAFF; CDR3 DNA: TGTGCCAGCAGACTAAAGGACTACCCTCCTGAAGCTTTCTTT
V gene: TRBV6-5; clone size: .; J gene: TRBJ2-1; D gene: TRBD2; CDR3 protein: CASSFRAGDREQFF; CDR3 DNA: TGTGCCAGCAGTTTCCGAGCGGGGGACCGAGAGCAGTTCTTC
V gene: TRBV12-3/TRBV12-4; clone size: .; J gene: TRBJ1-5; D gene: .; CDR3 protein: CARSGGHSNQPQHF; CDR3 DNA: TGTGCCAGGAGTGGGGGACACTCGAATCAGCCCCAGCATTTT
V gene: TRBV7-2; clone size: many; J gene: TRBJ1-3; D gene: .; CDR3 protein: CASSLNRWDVRGNTIYF; CDR3 DNA: TGTGCCAGCAGCTTAAATCGGTGGGATGTGAGAGGAAACACCATATATTTT
V gene: TRBV19; clone size: few; J gene: TRBJ1-2; D gene: .; CDR3 protein: CATTGVGYRYTF; CDR3 DNA: TGTGCCACAACAGGAGTTGGCTATCGCTACACCTTC
V gene: TRBV30; clone size: .; J gene: TRBJ1-2; D gene: .; CDR3 protein: CAWSGGVLGYTF; CDR3 DNA: TGTGCCTGGAGTGGCGGGGTCCTTGGCTACACCTTC
V gene: TRBV27; clone size: few; J gene: TRBJ2-7; D gene: TRBD2; CDR3 protein: CASAPVAGSSYEQYF; CDR3 DNA: TGTGCCAGCGCCCCCGTAGCGGGTAGCTCCTACGAGCAGTACTTC
V gene: TRBV5-1; clone size: .; J gene: TRBJ2-3; D gene: .; CDR3 protein: CASSSESSRGTDTQYF; CDR3 DNA: TGCGCCAGCAGCTCAGAATCTTCTAGGGGCACAGATACGCAGTATTTT
V gene: TRBV28; clone size: few; J gene: TRBJ2-1; D gene: .; CDR3 protein: CASSPQAGTVNEQFF; CDR3 DNA: TGTGCCAGCAGTCCCCAGGCGGGAACAGTAAATGAGCAGTTCTTC
V gene: TRBV14; clone size: few; J gene: TRBJ2-1; D gene: TRBD1; CDR3 protein: CASSQHGQGAYNEQFF; CDR3 DNA: TGTGCCAGCAGCCAACATGGACAGGGAGCATACAATGAGCAGTTCTTC
V gene: TRBV28; clone size: .; J gene: TRBJ2-7; D gene: TRBD2; CDR3 protein: CASTRPGGSSYEQYF; CDR3 DNA: TGTGCCAGCACGAGGCCGGGGGGAAGCTCCTACGAGCAGTACTTC
V gene: TRBV5-6; clone size: .; J gene: TRBJ2-2; D gene: .; CDR3 protein: CASSLAWTFTGELFF; CDR3 DNA: TGTGCCAGCAGCTTGGCCTGGACATTCACCGGGGAGCTGTTTTTT
V gene: TRBV28; clone size: .; J gene: TRBJ2-1; D gene: TRBD2; CDR3 protein: CASSGGTSGLTAYNEQFF; CDR3 DNA: TGTGCCAGCAGTGGGGGGACTAGCGGGCTCACGGCGTACAATGAGCAGTTCTTC
V gene: TRBV6-1; clone size: .; J gene: TRBJ2-3; D gene: TRBD2; CDR3 protein: CASRGISGRRGTDTQYF; CDR3 DNA: TGTGCCAGCAGGGGGATTAGCGGGAGACGCGGCACAGATACGCAGTATTTT
V gene: TRBV12-3/TRBV12-4; clone size: few; J gene: TRBJ1-3; D gene: TRBD1; CDR3 protein: CASSLAVRAGGSTTGNTIYF; CDR3 DNA: TGTGCCAGCAGTTTAGCGGTCCGGGCAGGGGGCTCTACCACTGGAAACACCATATATTTT
V gene: TRBV11-2; clone size: .; J gene: TRBJ2-2; D gene: .; CDR3 protein: CASSLGQGIGELFF; CDR3 DNA: TGTGCCAGCAGCTTAGGGCAGGGGATCGGGGAGCTGTTTTTT
V gene: TRBV24-1; clone size: .; J gene: TRBJ2-3; D gene: TRBD2; CDR3 protein: CATSDLGTSGDTQYF; CDR3 DNA: TGTGCCACCAGTGATTTGGGGACTAGCGGAGATACGCAGTATTTT
V gene: TRBV29-1; clone size: few; J gene: TRBJ2-1; D gene: .; CDR3 protein: CSGAYRVGVDNEQFF; CDR3 DNA: TGCAGCGGAGCGTACAGGGTAGGCGTCGACAATGAGCAGTTCTTC
V gene: TRBV6-1; clone size: .; J gene: TRBJ2-3; D gene: .; CDR3 protein: CASSPLQIATDTQYF; CDR3 DNA: TGTGCCAGCAGTCCTCTCCAAATAGCCACAGATACGCAGTATTTT
V gene: TRBV6-5; clone size: .; J gene: TRBJ2-5; D gene: .; CDR3 protein: CSSSTFRGREETQYF; CDR3 DNA: TGTTCCAGCAGCACTTTCCGGGGGCGGGAAGAGACCCAGTACTTC
V gene: TRBV11-2; clone size: few; J gene: TRBJ2-3; D gene: .; CDR3 protein: CASSVVPPGVDTQYF; CDR3 DNA: TGTGCCAGCAGCGTAGTCCCCCCGGGGGTGGATACGCAGTATTTT
V gene: TRBV12-3/TRBV12-4; clone size: .; J gene: TRBJ1-6; D gene: TRBD1; CDR3 protein: CASSHDRVRADSPLHF; CDR3 DNA: TGTGCCAGCAGCCACGACAGGGTGCGGGCGGATTCACCCCTCCACTTT
V gene: TRBV10-3; clone size: .; J gene: TRBJ1-5; D gene: TRBD1; CDR3 protein: CAISESLRDRVSNQPQHF; CDR3 DNA: TGTGCCATCAGTGAGTCTCTCCGGGACAGAGTTAGCAATCAGCCCCAGCATTTT
V gene: TRBV11-2; clone size: once; J gene: TRBJ2-7; D gene: TRBD1; CDR3 protein: CASSSIPLQGPGEQYF; CDR3 DNA: TGTGCCAGCAGCTCCATCCCTCTACAGGGGCCGGGGGAGCAGTACTTC
V gene: TRBV12-3/TRBV12-4; clone size: few; J gene: TRBJ2-7; D gene: .; CDR3 protein: CASSLKQGGEQYF; CDR3 DNA: TGTGCCAGCAGTTTAAAACAAGGTGGAGAGCAGTACTTC
V gene: TRBV7-2; clone size: many; J gene: TRBJ2-5; D gene: .; CDR3 protein: CASSLQGRETQYF; CDR3 DNA: TGTGCCAGCAGCTTACAGGGGCGGGAGACCCAGTACTTC
V gene: TRBV7-9; clone size: .; J gene: TRBJ1-1; D gene: .; CDR3 protein: CASSPQTAMNTEAFF; CDR3 DNA: TGTGCCAGCAGCCCTCAGACAGCTATGAACACTGAAGCTTTCTTT
V gene: TRBV15; clone size: .; J gene: TRBJ1-1; D gene: .; CDR3 protein: CATSREPVANTEAFF; CDR3 DNA: TGTGCCACCAGCAGAGAACCCGTGGCGAACACTGAAGCTTTCTTT
V gene: TRBV18; clone size: once; J gene: TRBJ1-5; D gene: .; CDR3 protein: CASSPQAGGGRNQPQHF; CDR3 DNA: TGTGCCAGCTCACCACAGGCCGGAGGGGGACGCAATCAGCCCCAGCATTTT
V gene: TRBV28; clone size: .; J gene: TRBJ2-7; D gene: TRBD1; CDR3 protein: CASSHGQGAGYEQYF; CDR3 DNA: TGTGCCAGCAGTCACGGACAGGGGGCGGGTTACGAGCAGTACTTC
V gene: TRBV7-9; clone size: .; J gene: TRBJ1-4; D gene: TRBD1; CDR3 protein: CASSWDREDEKLFF; CDR3 DNA: TGTGCCAGCAGTTGGGACAGGGAGGATGAAAAACTGTTTTTT
V gene: TRBV28; clone size: .; J gene: TRBJ1-2; D gene: .; CDR3 protein: CASSLNRVRFYGYTF; CDR3 DNA: TGTGCCAGCAGTTTGAACAGGGTGCGCTTCTATGGCTACACCTTC
V gene: TRBV20-1; clone size: .; J gene: TRBJ1-2; D gene: .; CDR3 protein: CSAMSGNNYGYTF; CDR3 DNA: TGCAGTGCTATGTCTGGAAATAACTATGGCTACACCTTC
V gene: TRBV6-6; clone size: .; J gene: TRBJ2-7; D gene: .; CDR3 protein: CASSPTGIVYF; CDR3 DNA: TGTGCCAGCAGTCCGACCGGGATAGTGTACTTC
V gene: TRBV7-9; clone size: few; J gene: TRBJ2-5; D gene: TRBD2; CDR3 protein: CASSKLAGSPQETQYF; CDR3 DNA: TGTGCCAGCAGCAAACTAGCGGGGTCCCCCCAGGAGACCCAGTACTTC
V gene: TRBV20-1; clone size: .; J gene: TRBJ2-5; D gene: .; CDR3 protein: CSAVGGGETQYF; CDR3 DNA: TGCAGTGCTGTAGGAGGCGGGGAGACCCAGTACTTC
V gene: TRBV12-3/TRBV12-4; clone size: .; J gene: TRBJ1-2; D gene: .; CDR3 protein: CASTVQTNYGYTF; CDR3 DNA: TGTGCCAGCACCGTACAGACTAACTATGGCTACACCTTC